The 27 T cell receptor beta chains below were found in one sample sequenced in a study of neurological immune-mediated disorders. TCRdb reprocessed the 5' RACE reads with MiXCR, giving one entry per CDR3 protein. The top ten clones hold 9.5% to 15% of a sample with roughly 60,000 distinct CDR3 sequences, around a tenth of them seen once. Time point: longitudinal time-point 2. The specimen was PBMCs. All receptors come from a man younger than 40 in good health.

This clonotype was seen many times. This chain uses TRBV5-1 with TRBJ1-5; 8 bases agree with TRBD1. V trimming: 4 bases; J trimming: 2 bases; junction bases outside the gene matches: 5. Germline V gene data show CDR1 as SGHRS and CDR2 as YFSETQ. The CDR3 consists of 15 residues. Here the CDR3 reads CASSQTTGGNQPQHF. DNA for the CDR3: TGCGCCAGCAGCCAAACGACAGGGGGCAATCAGCCCCAGCATTTT.

In its sample, this clonotype was seen many times. V gene TRBV14 combines with J gene TRBJ2-1; D is undetermined. In germline, CDR1 is SGHDN, CDR2 FVKESK. This CDR3 comprises 17 residues. Trimming removed 8 bases from V and 1 base from J, with 21 bases in between. CDR3 in DNA: TGTGCCAGCGGCCCCGGGTCGTCAAATCCTTCCTACAATGAGCAGTTCTTC. Translated, it gives CASGPGSSNPSYNEQFF.

A word on this clonotype: In this CDR3 the conserved last residue, phenylalanine or tryptophan, is missing, so a read error is likely. This chain links TRBV29-1 with TRBJ2-2; tentative D call: TRBD2 (6 bases). V was clipped by 5 bases and J by 3 bases, with 13 bases between them. Germline V gene sequence: CDR1 SQVTM, CDR2 ANQGSEA. The CDR3 has 14 residues. CDR3 loop: CSVTRGSYTGELFS. The CDR3 coding sequence is TGCAGCGTTACTCGGGGGTCCTACACCGGGGAGCTGTTTTCT.

This clonotype appeared many times. The chain links TRBV5-1 to TRBJ2-5; TRBD1 aligns across 7 bases. The CDR3 is made up of 16 amino acids. J lost 5 bases, V lost 5 bases, and 15 bases had no gene match. Germline-derived CDR1 and CDR2 are SGHRS and YFSETQ. CDR3 in amino acids: CASRPFRQGVGETQYF. For the CDR3, the DNA is TGCGCCAGCAGACCGTTCCGACAGGGCGTGGGGGAGACCCAGTACTTC.

In this sample, this clonotype turned up many times. The V and J genes are TRBV28 and TRBJ2-2; no definite D call. V lost 6 bases and J 3 bases, leaving 5 bases between the germline ends. Germline CDR1 is MDHEN and CDR2 is SYDVKM. The CDR3 covers 12 residues. DNA for the CDR3: TGTGCCAGCAGCATCTACACCGGGGAGCTGTTTTTT. This gives the protein CASSIYTGELFF.

This clonotype came up many times. CDR3 sequence reads: CASSKEGRGWSETQYF. CDR3 nucleotides: TGTGCCAGCAGCAAAGAAGGTCGGGGGTGGAGCGAGACCCAGTACTTC. The rearrangement links TRBV7-6 to TRBJ2-5; maybe TRBD2 (6 bases). This CDR3 spans 16 amino acids. Germline V gives CDR1 SGHVS, CDR2 FNYEAQ. Trimming took 5 bases from V and 5 from J, leaving 21 bases between them.

At least ten counts were recorded for this clonotype. The V gene is TRBV10-3, the J gene TRBJ2-1; 7 bases are shared with TRBD1. With 3 bases clipped from V and 10 bases from J, the junction kept 15 bases outside the gene matches. There are 16 residues in the CDR3. Germline values: CDR1 ENHRY, CDR2 SYGVKD. The CDR3 spells CAISEKQGIENREQFF. Written as DNA, the CDR3 is TGTGCCATCAGTGAAAAACAGGGGATCGAAAATCGGGAGCAGTTCTTC.

This clonotype was observed a few times. The V call is TRBV5-1, the J call TRBJ2-1; 10 bases map to TRBD2. This CDR3 region has 18 residues. Germline-derived CDR1 and CDR2 are SGHRS and YFSETQ. V shed 3 bases, J shed 4 bases, and the junction held 13 bases outside the gene matches. CDR3 in DNA: TGCGCCAGCAGCTCCGCGGGGCTAGCGGGAGCCCGTTACAATGAGCAGTTCTTC. Protein sequence: CASSSAGLAGARYNEQFF. The full variable domain, rest sourced from reference TRBV5-1 and TRBJ2-1, is KAGVTQTPRYLIKTRGQQVTLSCSPISGHRSVSWYQQTPGQGLQFLFEYFSETQRNKGNFPGRFSGRQFSNSRSEMNVSTLELGDSALYLCASSSAGLAGARYNEQFFGPGTRLTVL.

This clonotype was seen repeatedly, ten times or more. The chain employs TRBV6-5 and TRBJ1-1; D is possibly TRBD1 (6 bases). Trimming cost V 4 bases and J 9 bases, with 12 bases left between them. The CDR3 runs to 12 residues. Germline V lookup: CDR1 MNHEY, CDR2 SVGAGI. The CDR3 DNA follows: TGTGCCAGCAGTTCGACGGACAGCAAAGCTTTCTTT. Amino acids: CASSSTDSKAFF.

The rearrangement uses TRBV5-1 and TRBJ2-1, with no clear D. This CDR3 is built from 14 residues. V lost 1 base and J 2 bases, leaving 7 bases between the germline ends. Germline V gene data show CDR1 as SGHRS and CDR2 as YFSETQ. CDR3 sequence reads: CASSLQRAYNEQFF. The CDR3 DNA reads TGCGCCAGCAGCTTGCAACGGGCCTACAATGAGCAGTTCTTC.

This clonotype was observed a few times. The chain employs TRBV6-5 and TRBJ2-7; 10 bases are a match to TRBD2. Germline CDR1 is MNHEY and CDR2 is SVGAGI. V dropped 2 bases and J dropped 4; count of bases not matched to a gene: 5. The CDR3 consists of 15 residues. Here the CDR3 reads CASSYEASGSYEQYF. In DNA form, the CDR3 reads TGTGCCAGCAGTTACGAGGCTAGCGGGAGTTACGAGCAGTACTTC.

This clonotype was seen repeatedly, ten times or more. V is TRBV10-3 and J is TRBJ1-6; TRBD1 matches at 7 bases. Losses at the gene ends were 2 bases for V and 7 bases for J; bases not matched to a gene: 2. CDR1 ENHRY and CDR2 SYGVKD come from the germline V gene. The CDR3 has 14 amino acids. Here the CDR3 reads CAISEDRANSPLHF. The CDR3 bases are TGTGCCATCAGTGAGGACAGGGCAAATTCACCCCTCCACTTT.

This clonotype was seen ten or more times. The J gene is TRBJ2-5, the V gene TRBV6-6, with D perhaps matching TRBD2 (6 bases). The length of the CDR3 is 16 residues. Deletions cut 0 bases from V and 5 bases from J, with 16 bases between. CDR1 and CDR2 (germline): MNHNY, SVGAGI (reference sequence). CDR3 residues: CASSYSGVERVETQYF. For the CDR3, the DNA is TGTGCCAGCAGTTACTCGGGCGTCGAGCGGGTGGAGACCCAGTACTTC.

This clonotype was picked up one time. The genes are TRBV14 and TRBJ1-2; 7 bases align to TRBD1. The CDR3 extends over 18 amino acids. From germline, CDR1 is SGHDN and CDR2 FVKESK. The V segment lost 3 bases and the J segment 4 bases; nucleotides outside the gene matches: 17. The CDR3 spells CASSHSRDSAQGVYGYTF. The DNA of the CDR3 is TGTGCCAGCAGCCATTCCCGGGACAGCGCTCAAGGAGTCTATGGCTACACCTTC.

This clonotype was detected many times. The rearrangement joins TRBV3-1 to TRBJ2-2; D unresolved. Germline CDR1 LGHDT, CDR2 YNNKEL (reference sequence). This CDR3 spans 11 amino acids. V was cut by 6 bases and J by 2 bases, with 1 base left in between. CDR3 region: CASRNTGELFF. DNA of the CDR3: TGTGCCAGCAGAAACACCGGGGAGCTGTTTTTT.

This clonotype was recorded at least ten times. CDR3 residues: CSVQGIRDRGLGQMNTEAFF. DNA of the CDR3: TGCAGCGTCCAAGGTATTCGGGACAGGGGTTTAGGTCAAATGAACACTGAAGCTTTCTTT. V gene TRBV29-1 combines with J gene TRBJ1-1; 10 nucleotides match TRBD1. CDR3 length equals 20 residues. The germline V gene encodes CDR1 SQVTM and CDR2 ANQGSEA. J was trimmed by 0 bases and V by 6 bases; bases with no gene match: 22.

This clonotype appeared many times. The V call is TRBV4-1, the J call TRBJ2-7, with 10 bases identical to TRBD2. The CDR3 contains 15 residues. J was trimmed by 2 bases and V by 3 bases; bases with no gene match: 4. CDR1 and CDR2 (germline): MGHRA, YSYEKL. The CDR3 DNA is TGCGCCAGCAGCCAGAGCGGGAGGGGGGCCTACGAGCAGTACTTC. Translated: CASSQSGRGAYEQYF.

This clonotype was seen ten or more times. This sequence joins TRBV12-3 or TRBV12-4 and TRBJ2-7, with TRBD2 matching over 7 bases. The CDR3 spans 17 residues. The J segment lost 3 bases and the V segment lost 2 bases, leaving 13 bases of the junction unmatched. The CDR3 loop is CASSLSPGGTTIYEQYF. CDR3 DNA: TGTGCCAGCAGTTTATCCCCCGGCGGGACTACGATCTACGAGCAGTACTTC.

Note on this clonotype: This clone may be a read error of a much larger clone one base away. V and J are TRBV15 and TRBJ2-1, with no clear D. The CDR3 runs 15 residues. Per the germline V gene, CDR1 is LNHNV and CDR2 is YYDKDF (reference sequence). The CDR3 protein is CVTSREQSSYNEQFF. The CDR3 DNA follows: TGTGTCACCAGCAGAGAACAAAGCTCCTACAATGAGCAGTTCTTC.

This clonotype was found many times. This chain links TRBV6-2 or TRBV6-3 with TRBJ2-4; 9 bases fit TRBD1. Trimming at V came to 1 base and at J to 5 bases, leaving 6 bases not matched to a gene. CDR3 length: 16 amino acids. Germline loops: CDR1 MNHEY, CDR2 SVGEGT. This CDR3 reads CASSYFATGGENIQYF. Written as DNA, the CDR3 is TGTGCCAGCAGTTACTTCGCGACAGGGGGGGAAAACATTCAGTACTTC.

This clonotype was recorded at least ten times. This sequence joins TRBV27 and TRBJ2-7; TRBD1 aligns across 9 bases. The CDR3 has 14 residues. Looked up from germline, CDR1 is MNHEY and CDR2 is SMNVEV (reference sequence). V dropped 5 bases and J dropped 4; count of bases not matched to a gene: 6. Here the CDR3 reads CASSPGDRAYEQYF. The CDR3 region has the DNA TGTGCCAGCAGTCCCGGGGACAGGGCTTACGAGCAGTACTTC.

This clonotype showed up many times. The chain uses TRBV7-2 and TRBJ1-2, with TRBD1 matching 7 bases. Germline lookup yields CDR1 SGHTA and CDR2 FQGNSA. V dropped 5 bases and J dropped 0; count of bases not matched to a gene: 6. The CDR3 is 15 amino acids. CDR3 sequence: CASSPGTEANYGYTF. In nucleotides, the CDR3 is TGTGCCAGCAGCCCCGGGACAGAAGCTAACTATGGCTACACCTTC.

This clonotype was seen only a few times. The chain has TRBV5-8 and TRBJ2-1; possibly TRBD1 for D (5 bases). V lost 7 bases and J 3 bases, leaving 14 bases between the germline ends. The CDR3 totals 14 residues. Germline CDR1 SGHTS, CDR2 YDEGEE. CDR3 coding DNA: TGTGCCAGCCTAACCAGGGATTACTACAATGAGCAGTTCTTC. Its translation is CASLTRDYYNEQFF.

By sample share, this clonotype is medium-sized. The DNA of the CDR3 is TGCGCCAGCAGCTTGGTGGGGGGACAGGGATCGGCTAATCAGCCCCAGCATTTT. Its protein is CASSLVGGQGSANQPQHF. The V and J genes are TRBV5-1 and TRBJ1-5; 9 nucleotides align to TRBD1. The germline V gene has CDR1 SGHRS and CDR2 YFSETQ. The V and J ends lost 0 bases and 4 bases, in that order; junction bases with no gene match: 11. The CDR3 is 18 residues long.

This clonotype was observed at least ten times. This chain connects TRBV5-1 to TRBJ2-3; TRBD2 agrees at 8 bases. Germline lookup yields CDR1 SGHRS and CDR2 YFSETQ. The CDR3 loop spans 15 amino acids. V was pared by 0 bases and J by 5 bases, with 5 bases of the junction left unmatched. The CDR3 DNA follows: TGCGCCAGCAGCTTGGATCTTAGCGGGATAGATACGCAGTATTTT. Translation: CASSLDLSGIDTQYF.

This clonotype was detected many times. V gene TRBV4-1 combines with J gene TRBJ1-1, with D uncertain. The CDR3 is 13 amino acids. Trimming took off 3 bases at V and 1 base at J, with 6 bases between the two ends. Germline V CDR1 and CDR2: MGHRA, YSYEKL. The CDR3 DNA is TGCGCCAGCAGCCAGGATAGGAACACTGAAGCTTTCTTT. Its translation is CASSQDRNTEAFF.

This clonotype has a count of ten or more. The genes are TRBV20-1 and TRBJ2-3; D call uncertain. Looked up from germline, CDR1 is DFQATT and CDR2 is SNEGSKA (reference sequence). The CDR3 extends over 9 amino acids. As DNA, the CDR3 is TGCAGGCCACCAGATACGCAGTATTTT. It encodes CRPPDTQYF.